These 27 T cell receptor beta chains came from one sample sequenced in a study of blood T cell repertoires in COVID-19. This table comes from immunoSEQ multiplex PCR, and its TCRdb copy is limited to in-frame clones, with some not included. The sample consists of approximately 210,000 clones, roughly 84% of them appearing once. Material: peripheral blood. Every receptor here comes from a human donor in a cohort sampled during active COVID-19.

The chain employs TRBV11-3 and TRBJ2-3, with D possibly being TRBD1 (6 bases). V was shortened by 0 bases and J by 4 bases, with 11 bases between the two germline ends. This CDR3 region has 15 residues. Germline lookup yields CDR1 SGHNT and CDR2 YENEEA. The CDR3 DNA reads as TGTGCCAGCAGCTTAGAGGGGGCCAGCGCAGATACGCAGTATTTT. It is translated as CASSLEGASADTQYF.

The chain carries TRBV27 and TRBJ2-7; the D is unclear. CDR3 length: 11 amino acids. V was trimmed by 4 bases and J by 7 bases, leaving 8 bases between them. CDR1 MNHEY and CDR2 SMNVEV come from the germline V gene (reference sequence). The CDR3 region is CASSSAREQYF. As DNA, the CDR3 is TGTGCCAGCAGTTCGGCTAGAGAGCAGTACTTC.

The rearrangement uses TRBV12-5 and TRBJ2-4; TRBD1 agrees at 8 bases. The CDR3 has 13 residues. V dropped 6 bases and J dropped 7; count of bases not matched to a gene: 5. Looked up from germline, CDR1 is LGHNT and CDR2 is FRNRAP. The CDR3 is CASGPRQGNIQYF. The CDR3 DNA is TGTGCTAGTGGGCCCCGACAGGGGAACATTCAGTACTTC.

The chain couples TRBV5-1 to TRBJ2-7, with 8 bases lining up with TRBD1. The CDR3 spans 14 residues. The junction had 5 bases not matched to a gene; V was cut back by 4 bases and J by 2 bases. Germline V CDR1 and CDR2: SGHRS, YFSETQ. As DNA, the CDR3 is TGCGCCAGCAGCATACAGGGGGGAACCTACGAGCAGTACTTC. Translated, it gives CASSIQGGTYEQYF. Combining the CDR3 with reference TRBV5-1 and TRBJ2-7 gives the whole variable domain KAGVTQTPRYLIKTRGQQVTLSCSPISGHRSVSWYQQTPGQGLQFLFEYFSETQRNKGNFPGRFSGRQFSNSRSEMNVSTLELGDSALYLCASSIQGGTYEQYFGPGTRLTVT.

This rearrangement joins TRBV29-1 to TRBJ2-7; a possible D gene is TRBD1 (5 bases). The length of the CDR3 is 11 residues. V was clipped by 7 bases and J by 5 bases, with 12 bases between them. CDR1 and CDR2 from the germline V gene are SQVTM and ANQGSEA. The CDR3 region is CSAQQGHEQYF. The CDR3 nucleotides read TGCAGCGCTCAGCAGGGCCACGAGCAGTACTTC.

The rearrangement joins TRBV5-4 to TRBJ2-7; 9 bases line up with TRBD1. In germline, CDR1 is SGHNT, CDR2 YYREEE (reference sequence). The CDR3 extends over 17 amino acids. The trim removed 4 bases at V and 4 bases at J, leaving 15 bases unmatched. The CDR3 loop is CASSAGIPGQGIYEQYF. The CDR3 DNA reads TGTGCCAGCAGCGCTGGGATACCGGGACAGGGTATTTACGAGCAGTACTTC.

The chain joins TRBV28 to TRBJ1-1, with D hard to call. The ends were cut back, 5 bases at V and 2 bases at J, with 9 bases in the middle. The CDR3 consists of 13 residues. CDR1 is MDHEN and CDR2 is SYDVKM in the germline V gene. The CDR3 spells CASSPQVNTEAFF. The DNA for the CDR3 is TGTGCCAGCAGTCCCCAGGTAAACACTGAAGCTTTCTTT.

The chain is built from TRBV5-6 and TRBJ2-5; D ambiguous. In germline, CDR1 is SGHDT, CDR2 YYEEEE. V was cut by 2 bases and J by 2 bases, with 7 bases left in between. The CDR3 covers 13 residues. Written as DNA, the CDR3 is TGTGCCAGCAGCTTCAGGTCTCAAGAGACCCAGTACTTC. Protein product: CASSFRSQETQYF.

The chain couples TRBV18 to TRBJ2-4, with D possibly TRBD1 on 6 matching bases. Trimming pared 5 bases from V and 7 bases from J, leaving 18 bases between. This CDR3 region has 15 residues. CDR1 is KGHSH and CDR2 is LQKENI in the germline V gene. The CDR3 protein is CASSSQGNPANIQYF. The CDR3 bases are TGTGCCAGCTCATCTCAGGGGAATCCGGCCAACATTCAGTACTTC.

In its sample, this clone was seen many times. The chain couples TRBV18 to TRBJ2-7, with TRBD2 identical over 9 bases. This CDR3 is 14 amino acids long. V trimming: 3 bases; J trimming: 4 bases; junction bases outside the gene matches: 4. Germline loops: CDR1 KGHSH, CDR2 LQKENI. CDR3 amino acids: CASSPTSGRYEQYF. CDR3 nucleotides: TGTGCCAGCTCACCGACTAGCGGAAGATACGAGCAGTACTTC.

The genes are TRBV15 and TRBJ1-2, with TRBD1 matching over 10 bases. This CDR3 is 16 amino acids long. Germline V gene data show CDR1 as LNHNV and CDR2 as YYDKDF (reference sequence). The V segment lost 1 base and the J segment 5 bases; nucleotides outside the gene matches: 7. The CDR3 region is CATSRGRGQGWYGYTF. CDR3 DNA sequence: TGTGCCACCAGCAGAGGTCGGGGACAGGGGTGGTATGGCTACACCTTC.

The rearrangement joins TRBV9 to TRBJ1-3, with D possibly being TRBD1 (5 bases). The V end lost 4 bases, the J end lost 4 bases, and 12 bases lay between the germline ends. Germline-derived CDR1 and CDR2 are SGDLS and YYNGEE. This CDR3 is built from 14 residues. The CDR3 reads CASSLGGTGNTIYF. CDR3 coding DNA: TGTGCCAGCAGCCTCGGAGGGACGGGAAACACCATATATTTT.

Only a few counts were recorded for this clone. The genes are TRBV6-5 and TRBJ2-2; D unresolved. The CDR3 is 15 amino acids. Between the trimmed V and J ends, which lost 8 bases and 6 bases, there was a span of 19 bases. CDR1 MNHEY and CDR2 SVGAGI come from the germline V gene. The CDR3 reads CASVRESRRAGELFF. DNA for the CDR3: TGTGCCAGCGTCCGTGAGAGCCGGAGAGCCGGGGAGCTGTTTTTT.

The CDR3 nucleotides read TGCGCCAGCAGCTTGGAGTCAGGCCTGGGAGCTTTCTTT. Translating it yields CASSLESGLGAFF. This chain connects TRBV5-1 to TRBJ1-1; D gene ambiguous. The germline V gene encodes CDR1 SGHRS and CDR2 YFSETQ. V was pared by 0 bases and J by 10 bases, with 13 bases between. This CDR3 is 13 amino acids long.

This sequence joins TRBV11-2 and TRBJ1-2; TRBD1 might be the D (6 bases). CDR1 and CDR2 (germline): SGHAT, FQNNGV. This CDR3 spans 15 amino acids. V shed 5 bases and J shed 5 bases, with 18 bases lying between them. In DNA, the CDR3 is TGTGCCAGCAGCGCAGCGGGGGGCGCGGGGTATGGCTACACCTTC. Translated, it gives CASSAAGGAGYGYTF.

This clone was seen just once. The chain has TRBV7-9 and TRBJ2-5; D unclear. Trimming left V 3 bases short and J 2 bases short, with 16 bases between. The CDR3 has 16 residues. Germline lookup yields CDR1 SEHNR and CDR2 FQNEAQ (reference sequence). Here the CDR3 reads CASSFVPSPSQETQYF. The CDR3 DNA reads TGTGCCAGCAGCTTCGTGCCATCGCCGAGTCAAGAGACCCAGTACTTC.

This chain connects TRBV7-8 to TRBJ1-1; TRBD1 matches 7 bases. The germline CDR1 and CDR2 sequences are SGHVS and FQNEAQ. The CDR3 extends over 15 amino acids. V shed 5 bases, J shed 1 base, and the junction held 7 bases outside the gene matches. The CDR3 DNA reads as TGTGCCAGCAGCGTGTGGACAGGTGGGAACACTGAAGCTTTCTTT. This encodes CASSVWTGGNTEAFF. The whole variable domain, filled in from reference TRBV7-8 and TRBJ1-1, reads GAGVSQSPRYKVAKRGQDVALRCDPISGHVSLFWYQQALGQGPEFLTYFQNEAQLDKSGLPSDRFFAERPEGSVSTLKIQRTQQEDSAVYLCASSVWTGGNTEAFFGQGTRLTVV.

The J gene is TRBJ1-2, the V gene TRBV7-8; D unresolved. Trimming cost V 1 base and J 0 bases, with 12 bases left between them. The germline gives CDR1 SGHVS, CDR2 FQNEAQ. The CDR3 consists of 16 residues. DNA of the CDR3: TGTGCCAGCAGCTTAGATGATAGCGGAGCTAACTATGGCTACACCTTC. It is translated as CASSLDDSGANYGYTF.

The gene calls are TRBV5-1 and TRBJ2-7; D is perhaps TRBD1 (7 bases). Trimming removed 4 bases from V and 2 bases from J, with 16 bases in between. Germline V lookup: CDR1 SGHRS, CDR2 YFSETQ. The CDR3 totals 15 residues. CDR3 DNA: TGCGCCAGCAGCCCCCTGACAGGGACTGCCTACGAGCAGTACTTC. Its protein is CASSPLTGTAYEQYF.

The V gene is TRBV7-6, the J gene TRBJ1-1; no clear D. This CDR3 has 18 amino acids. Trimming cost V 1 base and J 4 bases, with 22 bases left between them. CDR1 is SGHVS and CDR2 is FNYEAQ in the germline V gene. CDR3 in amino acids: CASSLVGMRVNLGTEAFF. The CDR3 DNA follows: TGTGCCAGCAGCTTAGTTGGTATGAGGGTTAATCTAGGCACTGAAGCTTTCTTT. Full variable domain (remainder filled in from reference TRBV7-6 and TRBJ1-1): GAGVSQSPRYKVTKRGQDVALRCDPISGHVSLYWYRQALGQGPEFLTYFNYEAQQDKSGLPNDRFSAERPEGSISTLTIQRTEQRDSAMYRCASSLVGMRVNLGTEAFFGQGTRLTVV.

The chain is built from TRBV3-1 (or the pseudogene TRBV3-2) and TRBJ2-5; 9 bases are shared with TRBD2. This CDR3 region has 16 residues. V gave up 1 base and J gave up 2 bases; unmatched junction bases: 5. Looked up from germline, CDR1 is LGHDT and CDR2 is YNNKEL (reference sequence). Here the CDR3 reads CASSQGNSGGQETQYF. The CDR3 nucleotides read TGTGCCAGCAGCCAAGGAAATAGCGGGGGACAAGAGACCCAGTACTTC.

The chain carries TRBV3-1 (or the pseudogene TRBV3-2) and TRBJ2-1; 10 bases match TRBD2. Germline CDR1 reads LGHDT; CDR2 reads YNNKEL (reference sequence). The CDR3 is 16 amino acids. With V trimmed by 1 base and J by 8 bases, 8 bases remained unmatched. CDR3 sequence: CASSQARLAGVHEQFF. In DNA, the CDR3 is TGTGCCAGCAGCCAAGCGCGTCTAGCGGGGGTGCATGAGCAGTTCTTC.

The V and J genes are TRBV5-1 and TRBJ2-5; D is possibly TRBD1 (6 bases). The germline CDR1 and CDR2 sequences are SGHRS and YFSETQ. The ends were cut back, 0 bases at V and 7 bases at J, with 16 bases in the middle. The CDR3 totals 15 residues. The CDR3 region has the DNA TGCGCCAGCAGCTTGGGCCCCGAGGGGGACGGGACCCAGTACTTC. It encodes CASSLGPEGDGTQYF.

The chain is built from TRBV6-4 and TRBJ2-6; TRBD2 matches at 12 bases. The CDR3 sequence is 19 residues long. Germline CDR1 is MRHNA and CDR2 is SNTAGT. V lost 6 bases and J lost 4; bases outside the gene matches: 13. CDR3 nucleotides: TGTGCCAGCAGCAGACTAGCGGGGGCCCCATCCTCCGGGGCCAACGTCCTGACTTTC. Residues: CASSRLAGAPSSGANVLTF.

The V gene is TRBV5-8, the J gene TRBJ2-3, with a tentative D call TRBD2 (6 bases). V lost 4 bases and J 2 bases, leaving 14 bases between the germline ends. The CDR3 runs 15 residues. Germline lookup yields CDR1 SGHTS and CDR2 YDEGEE. The CDR3 is CASSVSRGVTDTQYF. In nucleotides, the CDR3 is TGTGCCAGCAGCGTTAGCCGCGGGGTCACAGATACGCAGTATTTT. Full variable domain (outside the CDR3, taken from reference TRBV5-8 and TRBJ2-3): EAGVTQSPTHLIKTRGQQATLRCSPISGHTSVYWYQQALGLGLQFLLWYDEGEERNRGNFPPRFSGRQFPNYSSELNVNALELEDSALYLCASSVSRGVTDTQYFGPGTRLTVL.

This sequence joins TRBV7-9 and TRBJ2-3; 13 nucleotides match TRBD2. The CDR3 is made up of 16 amino acids. V shed 5 bases and J 4 bases; nucleotides not matched to a gene: 6. From germline, CDR1 is SEHNR and CDR2 FQNEAQ (reference sequence). The CDR3 spells CASSAGGLAGPDTQYF. The CDR3 DNA is TGTGCCAGCAGCGCAGGGGGACTAGCGGGGCCAGATACGCAGTATTTT.

This sequence joins TRBV6-1 and TRBJ1-6; D is undetermined. V gave up 3 bases and J gave up 5 bases, with 11 bases separating them. The germline gives CDR1 MNHNS, CDR2 SASEGT. This CDR3 is 15 amino acids long. The DNA for the CDR3 is TGTGCCAGCAGTGAGTGGGCCCTTAATAATTCACCCCTCCACTTT. The encoded protein is CASSEWALNNSPLHF.